What follows are 22 T cell receptor beta chains derived from one specimen sequenced in a study of shared clonotypes between healthy human individuals. TCRdb's copy holds only in-frame clones and misses some; the assay was immunoSEQ multiplex PCR. The table includes millions of clones, 85% to 95% detected once. What was sequenced was naive CD4+ T cells from PBMCs. Subset here: CD45RA+ positively selected. The receptors come from a man between 18 and 35 years old in good health. Some clones in this sample may be carry-over from other donors' samples.

The V call is TRBV7-8, the J call TRBJ2-5, with D perhaps matching TRBD2 (5 bases). CDR1 is SGHVS and CDR2 is FQNEAQ in the germline V gene. Trimming cost V 2 bases and J 1 base, with 14 bases left between them. This CDR3 spans 16 amino acids. The CDR3 sequence: CASSLIRSGSQETQYF. The DNA for the CDR3 is TGTGCCAGCAGCTTAATTCGCAGCGGTTCCCAAGAGACCCAGTACTTC.

As DNA, the CDR3 is TGTGCCAGCAGCTCCCCGAGGGGGCCCGACTACGAGCAGTACTTC. It codes for CASSSPRGPDYEQYF. This chain joins TRBV11-2 and TRBJ2-7; 7 nucleotides agree with TRBD1. J gave up 3 bases and V 4 bases, and 9 bases lay outside the gene matches. The CDR3 covers 15 residues. Germline V lookup: CDR1 SGHAT, CDR2 FQNNGV.

The V and J genes are TRBV18 and TRBJ1-1; tentatively, D is TRBD1 (6 bases). The germline CDR1 and CDR2 sequences are KGHSH and LQKENI. Between the trimmed V and J ends, which lost 3 bases and 5 bases, there was a span of 22 bases. The length of the CDR3 is 17 residues. The CDR3 is CASSPVSAGGLGTEAFF. The CDR3 region has the DNA TGTGCCAGCTCACCCGTCTCCGCGGGGGGCTTAGGAACTGAAGCTTTCTTT. Filled out from reference TRBV18 and TRBJ1-1, the complete variable domain reads NAGVMQNPRHLVRRRGQEARLRCSPMKGHSHVYWYRQLPEEGLKFMVYLQKENIIDESGMPKERFSAEFPKEGPSILRIQQVVRGDSAAYFCASSPVSAGGLGTEAFFGQGTRLTVV.

The chain joins TRBV6-5 to TRBJ1-3; the D is unclear. The CDR3 covers 16 residues. Trimming pared 0 bases from V and 4 bases from J, leaving 13 bases between. From germline, CDR1 is MNHEY and CDR2 SVGAGI. CDR3 region: CASSYSPTSLGNTIYF. CDR3 DNA sequence: TGTGCCAGCAGTTACTCTCCGACCTCTCTCGGAAACACCATATATTTT.

This clone appeared a few times. The chain carries TRBV5-1 and TRBJ2-1; D is unclear. The germline gives CDR1 SGHRS, CDR2 YFSETQ. There are 13 residues in the CDR3. The V gene lost 4 bases and the J gene lost 5 bases, with 10 bases spanning the gap. The CDR3 bases are TGCGCCAGCAGCGCAGACCCAGACAATGAGCAGTTCTTC. It encodes CASSADPDNEQFF.

The rearrangement joins TRBV5-1 to TRBJ2-7, with TRBD1 matching over 7 bases. CDR3 length: 15 residues. The V gene end was trimmed by 0 bases and the J gene end by 3 bases; junction bases not matched to a gene: 6. Germline V gene lookup returns CDR1 SGHRS and CDR2 YFSETQ. CDR3 sequence reads: CASSLVTGTVYEQYF. The CDR3 nucleotides are TGCGCCAGCAGCTTGGTGACAGGGACGGTCTACGAGCAGTACTTC.

This clone occurred once. V is TRBV6-5 and J is TRBJ2-1; 7 bases agree with TRBD2. Germline V lookup: CDR1 MNHEY, CDR2 SVGAGI. After removal of 0 bases from V and 5 bases from J, the junction contained 4 bases not matched to a gene. The CDR3 loop spans 15 amino acids. DNA for the CDR3: TGTGCCAGCAGTTACTCGGCTAGCGGAAACAATGAGCAGTTCTTC. This sequence encodes CASSYSASGNNEQFF.

The chain links TRBV29-1 to TRBJ2-5; unclear D gene. The CDR3 contains 12 residues. CDR1 and CDR2 from the germline V gene are SQVTM and ANQGSEA. V shed 6 bases and J shed 5 bases, with 13 bases lying between them. For the CDR3, the DNA is TGCAGCGTCGGCCCGACGACGGAGACCCAGTACTTC. Translated, it gives CSVGPTTETQYF. Using reference TRBV29-1 and TRBJ2-5 for the parts outside the CDR3, the full variable domain is SAVISQKPSRDICQRGTSLTIQCQVDSQVTMMFWYRQQPGQSLTLIATANQGSEATYESGFVIDKFPISRPNLTFSTLTVSNMSPEDSSIYLCSVGPTTETQYFGPGTRLLVL.

The V and J genes are TRBV10-1 and TRBJ2-7; unclear D gene. Trimming took off 2 bases at V and 7 bases at J, with 12 bases between the two ends. Germline CDR1 is WNHNN and CDR2 is SYGVQD (reference sequence). This CDR3 has 13 amino acids. This CDR3 reads CASSEGVAREQYF. CDR3 coding DNA: TGCGCCAGCAGTGAGGGTGTCGCCAGGGAGCAGTACTTC.

This rearrangement joins TRBV10-3 to TRBJ2-1; 8 bases match TRBD2. The V gene end was trimmed by 6 bases and the J gene end by 7 bases; junction bases not matched to a gene: 17. This CDR3 has 17 residues. The germline gives CDR1 ENHRY, CDR2 SYGVKD. The CDR3 here is CAISPLPGLVKENEQFF. The CDR3 DNA reads TGTGCCATCAGCCCATTACCGGGACTAGTTAAGGAAAATGAGCAGTTCTTC.

The chain uses TRBV11-3 and TRBJ2-1; D tentatively fits TRBD1 or TRBD2 (5 bases each). The V and J ends lost 5 bases and 5 bases respectively, with 19 bases between them. This CDR3 region has 16 residues. Germline CDR1 SGHNT, CDR2 YENEEA. Written as DNA, the CDR3 is TGTGCCAGCAGCCCGGGACGCCAGATCGGAAACAATGAGCAGTTCTTC. Its protein product is CASSPGRQIGNNEQFF.

The chain links TRBV7-7 to TRBJ2-2; TRBD1 matches at 9 bases. Germline V gene data show CDR1 as SSHAT and CDR2 as FNYEAQ (reference sequence). The CDR3 covers 15 residues. J was trimmed by 4 bases and V by 6 bases; bases with no gene match: 6. The CDR3 region is CASRSGTGSTGELFF. The CDR3 region has the DNA TGTGCCAGCAGATCCGGGACAGGGTCCACCGGGGAGCTGTTTTTT.

Remarks on this clone: This CDR3 is also generated by other DNA sequences in the sample. The genes are TRBV28 and TRBJ2-2; D possibly corresponds to TRBD1 (6 bases). CDR3 length: 14 amino acids. Trimming stripped 5 bases from V and 4 bases from J, with 11 bases between. CDR1 is MDHEN, CDR2 SYDVKM, per germline. DNA of the CDR3: TGTGCCAGCAGTCCCCCAGGGGCCACCGGGGAGCTGTTTTTT. Translation: CASSPPGATGELFF.

The chain links TRBV28 to TRBJ2-1; D gene ambiguous. V shed 4 bases and J shed 9 bases, with 16 bases lying between them. CDR3 length equals 14 residues. The germline V gene has CDR1 MDHEN and CDR2 SYDVKM. The CDR3 protein is CASSWASMLSEQFF. CDR3 nucleotides: TGTGCCAGCAGTTGGGCGAGCATGTTGTCTGAGCAGTTCTTC.

The J gene is TRBJ2-7, the V gene TRBV30; 8 bases are shared with TRBD2. The CDR3 consists of 14 residues. The germline CDR1 and CDR2 sequences are GTSNPN and SVGIG (reference sequence). J lost 6 bases, V lost 6 bases, and 13 bases had no gene match. The CDR3 coding sequence is TGTGCCTGCCCATCCTCCAGCGGGAGTGTCGAGCAGTACTTC. Translating it yields CACPSSSGSVEQYF. The variable domain in full, with the rest retrieved from reference TRBV30 and TRBJ2-7, is SQTIHQWPATLVQPVGSPLSLECTVEGTSNPNLYWYRQAAGRGLQLLFYSVGIGQISSEVPQNLSASRPQDRQFILSSKKLLLSDSGFYLCACPSSSGSVEQYFGPGTRLTVT.

For this clone: Other DNA sequences in this specimen translate into the identical CDR3. The chain links TRBV5-8 to TRBJ2-5; D is undetermined. V lost 1 base to trimming and J lost 5 bases, with 6 bases between them. The CDR3 covers 12 residues. Germline-derived CDR1 and CDR2 are SGHTS and YDEGEE. CDR3 nucleotide sequence: TGTGCCAGCAGCTTGATCCGGGAGACCCAGTACTTC. As protein: CASSLIRETQYF.

The chain couples TRBV20-1 to TRBJ1-2, with 10 positions matching TRBD1. The CDR3 is made up of 11 amino acids. The germline gives CDR1 DFQATT, CDR2 SNEGSKA (reference sequence). The V gene end was trimmed by 7 bases and the J gene end by 5 bases; junction bases not matched to a gene: 1. The CDR3 sequence: CSGTGGYGYTF. In DNA, the CDR3 is TGCAGTGGGACAGGGGGATATGGCTACACCTTC.

V usage is TRBV4-1 and J usage is TRBJ2-7; the D gene is possibly TRBD1 (5 bases). Trimming took off 1 base at V and 4 bases at J, with 14 bases between the two ends. Germline loops: CDR1 MGHRA, CDR2 YSYEKL. The CDR3 is 15 residues long. DNA for the CDR3: TGCGCCAGCAGCCAAGGGCTAGGGGTATCGTACGAGCAGTACTTC. It specifies CASSQGLGVSYEQYF.

Comment on this clone: The identical CDR3 is also encoded by other nucleotide sequences in the sample. The V gene is TRBV6-1, the J gene TRBJ1-2; D is unclear. V lost 1 base to trimming and J lost 8 bases, with 8 bases between them. The germline CDR1 and CDR2 sequences are MNHNS and SASEGT. The CDR3 consists of 12 residues. This CDR3 is CASSEGVGGYTF. The CDR3 nucleotides are TGTGCCAGCAGTGAAGGGGTCGGAGGCTACACCTTC.

Note on this clone: The same CDR3 can be traced to other DNA sequences in this sample. The V call is TRBV28, the J call TRBJ1-4; the D gene is possibly TRBD1 (5 bases). CDR3 length: 14 amino acids. V gave up 6 bases and J gave up 7 bases, with 15 bases separating them. Germline assignment: CDR1 MDHEN and CDR2 SYDVKM. The CDR3 here is CASRPTGGLEKLFF. CDR3 nucleotide sequence: TGTGCCAGCAGGCCTACGGGGGGTCTTGAAAAACTGTTTTTT. The complete variable domain, with remaining parts taken from reference TRBV28 and TRBJ1-4, reads DVKVTQSSRYLVKRTGEKVFLECVQDMDHENMFWYRQDPGLGLRLIYFSYDVKMKEKGDIPEGYSVSREKKERFSLILESASTNQTSMYLCASRPTGGLEKLFFGSGTQLSVL.

The V gene is TRBV6-5, the J gene TRBJ1-5; D remains unclear. Trimming removed 6 bases at V and 5 bases at J, with 11 bases between. The CDR3 is 13 residues long. Looked up from germline, CDR1 is MNHEY and CDR2 is SVGAGI. The CDR3 reads CASSRDMDQPQHF. CDR3 DNA sequence: TGTGCCAGCAGCCGAGATATGGATCAGCCCCAGCATTTT.

CDR3 sequence (DNA): TGCGCCAGCAGCTTGGATCCTCAATCGAAAACCTACGAGCAGTACTTC. This gives the protein CASSLDPQSKTYEQYF. The V gene is TRBV5-1, the J gene TRBJ2-7; D is ambiguous. The CDR3 is 16 amino acids. Germline values: CDR1 SGHRS, CDR2 YFSETQ. Trimming cost V 0 bases and J 2 bases, with 15 bases left between them.